These 10 T cell receptor beta chains were sequenced from one sample in a study of cytomegalovirus exposure and HLA in healthy donors. TCRdb keeps only in-frame clones here, not all; method: immunoSEQ multiplex PCR. In the table there are 250,000 to 400,000 clones, over 75% of which are singletons. Sequencing input: PBMCs. The source is a man aged 30 to 45 in good health and CMV-seronegative.

V and J are TRBV19 and TRBJ2-1, with D hard to call. Germline values: CDR1 LNHDA, CDR2 SQIVND (reference sequence). The V and J ends lost 5 bases and 4 bases respectively, with 3 bases between them. This CDR3 has 11 amino acids. The CDR3 DNA sequence: TGTGCCAGTAGTCTATACAATGAGCAGTTCTTC. The encoded protein is CASSLYNEQFF.

The V gene is TRBV28, the J gene TRBJ1-5; 11 bases fit TRBD1. The CDR3 totals 16 residues. Germline CDR1 reads MDHEN; CDR2 reads SYDVKM. Germline trimming cut 10 bases from V and 6 bases from J; bases unmatched to any gene: 14. CDR3 residues: CATRWGQGGRSQPQHF. The DNA of the CDR3 is TGTGCCACCAGATGGGGACAGGGGGGCCGTAGTCAGCCCCAGCATTTT.

The V call is TRBV27, the J call TRBJ2-1, with 9 bases matching TRBD2. This CDR3 contains 16 residues. Germline CDR1 reads MNHEY; CDR2 reads SMNVEV (reference sequence). V shed 5 bases and J 0 bases; nucleotides not matched to a gene: 5. DNA for the CDR3: TGTGCCAGCAGTCGCTCGACTAGCGGCTCCTACAATGAGCAGTTCTTC. Protein product: CASSRSTSGSYNEQFF.

The V and J genes are TRBV6-1 and TRBJ1-1, with D possibly being TRBD1 (6 bases). Germline assignment: CDR1 MNHNS and CDR2 SASEGT. The CDR3 is made up of 11 amino acids. V lost 7 bases and J lost 8, with 11 bases in between. CDR3 DNA: TGTGCCAGCATCAACGACAGGGAAGCTTTCTTT. The encoded protein is CASINDREAFF.

This CDR3 is CASSPRTGGASEGWEQFF. The CDR3 DNA reads TGTGCCAGCAGCCCCCGGACAGGGGGCGCTTCTGAGGGATGGGAGCAGTTCTTC. The chain recombines TRBV7-2 with TRBJ2-1; TRBD1 matches 11 bases. CDR3 length equals 18 residues. The V gene end was trimmed by 5 bases and the J gene end by 10 bases; junction bases not matched to a gene: 19. The germline V gene has CDR1 SGHTA and CDR2 FQGNSA.

The V gene is TRBV18, the J gene TRBJ2-2; D is unresolved. CDR1 is KGHSH and CDR2 is LQKENI in the germline V gene. V was cut by 3 bases and J by 1 base, with 3 bases left in between. The CDR3 totals 13 residues. The CDR3 loop is CASSPMNTGELFF. CDR3 nucleotide sequence: TGTGCCAGCTCACCCATGAACACCGGGGAGCTGTTTTTT.

The chain combines TRBV5-1 with TRBJ1-1; 8 bases line up with TRBD1. The CDR3 consists of 13 residues. Germline V gives CDR1 SGHRS, CDR2 YFSETQ. V shed 2 bases, J shed 7 bases, and the junction held 4 bases outside the gene matches. The chain's CDR3 is CASSFTTGGEAFF. CDR3 coding DNA: TGCGCCAGCAGCTTTACTACAGGGGGTGAAGCTTTCTTT.

The chain recombines TRBV7-9 with TRBJ2-5; the D gene is possibly TRBD1 (5 bases). Germline CDR1 SEHNR, CDR2 FQNEAQ (reference sequence). The V end lost 1 base, the J end lost 1 base, and 10 bases lay between the germline ends. This CDR3 is 15 amino acids long. The CDR3 is CASSLDRFSQETQYF. The CDR3 nucleotides are TGTGCCAGCAGCTTAGACAGGTTTAGCCAAGAGACCCAGTACTTC.

This clone has just one count. This chain uses TRBV5-1 with TRBJ1-4, with 7 nucleotides matching TRBD1. J lost 5 bases, V lost 5 bases, and 6 bases had no gene match. The germline gives CDR1 SGHRS, CDR2 YFSETQ. The CDR3 is made up of 14 amino acids. The CDR3 nucleotides are TGCGCCAGCAGACTGACAGGGCTCAATGAAAAACTGTTTTTT. It is translated as CASRLTGLNEKLFF. Combining the CDR3 with reference TRBV5-1 and TRBJ1-4 gives the whole variable domain KAGVTQTPRYLIKTRGQQVTLSCSPISGHRSVSWYQQTPGQGLQFLFEYFSETQRNKGNFPGRFSGRQFSNSRSEMNVSTLELGDSALYLCASRLTGLNEKLFFGSGTQLSVL.

This chain uses TRBV6-6 with TRBJ1-5; maybe TRBD1 (5 bases). The V and J ends lost 0 bases and 7 bases respectively, with 16 bases between them. The CDR3 has 16 residues. CDR1 MNHNY and CDR2 SVGAGI come from the germline V gene (reference sequence). DNA for the CDR3: TGTGCCAGCAGTTACTCGGGGGGAGGGTCGGAACAGCCCCAGCATTTT. This encodes CASSYSGGGSEQPQHF.